This entry lists 21 T cell receptor beta chains sequenced from one sample in a study of blood T cells in healthy people across ages. It was with a sample-barcoded 5' primer and a J-beta primer mix that a second PCR of about 6 to 12 cycles was run. One entry per CDR3 protein, called by TCRdb with MiXCR from the 5' RACE reads. The sample records more than 1,000,000 distinct CDR3 sequences, around 25% being singletons. These data also featured in a second study, about T cells of mothers and their children.

Source material: blood. These receptors were taken from a girl aged 2 to 9 in good health.

The chain is built from TRBV12-3 or TRBV12-4 and TRBJ2-7; 9 bases match TRBD1. Unmatched junction bases numbered 9, after V lost 6 bases and J lost 6 bases. The CDR3 has 14 residues. CDR3 bases: TGTGCCAGCAGCCTAACAGGACAGGGGTCCGAGCAGTACTTC. It codes for CASSLTGQGSEQYF.

This clonotype was detected a few times. J is TRBJ2-3 and V is TRBV12-3 or TRBV12-4; the D is unclear. The CDR3 extends over 15 amino acids. V was trimmed by 4 bases and J by 9 bases, leaving 20 bases between them. The CDR3 DNA is TGTGCCAGCAGTTCCGGCGGCTCCCCATCAGGCACGCAGTATTTT. Translated, it gives CASSSGGSPSGTQYF.

This clonotype turned up a few times. The rearrangement joins TRBV19 to TRBJ2-1; 13 nucleotides align to TRBD2. With the DNA end fitting TRBJ2-7 better, the J assignment may be wrong. The CDR3 is 18 amino acids. Germline V gives CDR1 LNHDA, CDR2 SQIVND (reference sequence). Here the CDR3 reads CARAHSFGTSGTTYEQYF. In DNA, the CDR3 is TGTGCCAGGGCTCATTCCTTCGGGACTAGCGGGACCACCTACGAGCAGTACTTC.

This clonotype has just a few counts. The chain employs TRBV7-8 and TRBJ1-2; TRBD1 matches at 7 bases. In germline, CDR1 is SGHVS, CDR2 FQNEAQ. V shed 3 bases, J shed 4 bases, and the junction held 11 bases outside the gene matches. The CDR3 is 16 amino acids. The CDR3 nucleotides are TGTGCCAGCAGCTTCAGCGGGGGACAGTACCTCTATGGCTACACCTTC. Translation gives CASSFSGGQYLYGYTF.

This clonotype was counted between two and nine times. The rearrangement links TRBV29-1 to TRBJ2-7; D is uncertain. The V gene lost 4 bases and the J gene lost 3 bases, with 13 bases spanning the gap. The CDR3 has 13 amino acids. Germline assignment: CDR1 SQVTM and CDR2 ANQGSEA. The CDR3 DNA reads as TGCAGCGTTGCCCGTGAGTTCGGCTACGAGCAGTACTTC. This gives the protein CSVAREFGYEQYF.

J is TRBJ2-7 and V is TRBV7-2; 8 bases are a match to TRBD1. V gave up 1 base and J gave up 12 bases; unmatched junction bases: 8. Germline assignment: CDR1 SGHTA and CDR2 FQGNSA. CDR3 length: 13 amino acids. The chain's CDR3 is CASSLGIDRGPYF. The CDR3 coding sequence is TGTGCCAGCAGCTTAGGGATAGACAGGGGTCCGTACTTC.

This clonotype was recorded at least ten times. The chain is built from TRBV12-3 or TRBV12-4 and TRBJ2-7; the match to TRBD1 covers 11 bases. V was clipped by 6 bases and J by 3 bases; unmatched bases: 1. CDR3 length equals 13 residues. The CDR3 DNA reads as TGTGCCAGCAGGGACAGGGGGCACTACGAGCAGTACTTC. It encodes CASRDRGHYEQYF.

This clonotype has only a few counts. The V gene is TRBV11-3, the J gene TRBJ2-5, with 8 bases matching TRBD2. V was pared by 4 bases and J by 4 bases, with 8 bases of the junction left unmatched. The CDR3 is 15 residues long. Germline V gene data show CDR1 as SGHNT and CDR2 as YENEEA. The CDR3 region is CASSSGEAGVETQYF. CDR3 nucleotides: TGTGCCAGCAGCTCGGGGGAAGCGGGGGTAGAGACCCAGTACTTC.

The gene calls are TRBV3-1 and TRBJ2-5, with TRBD1 matching 10 bases. There are 16 residues in the CDR3. CDR1 is LGHDT, CDR2 YNNKEL, per germline (reference sequence). V trimming: 4 bases; J trimming: 4 bases; junction bases outside the gene matches: 9. CDR3 sequence: CASSPRDRGPLETQYF. CDR3 coding DNA: TGTGCCAGCAGCCCTCGGGACAGGGGTCCTTTAGAGACCCAGTACTTC.

The CDR3 coding sequence is TGTGCCAGCAGCCTCGCCGGGCCGCAGTTCTTC. Its translation: CASSLAGPQFF. This chain joins TRBV11-1 and TRBJ2-5; no clear D gene. The DNA end favors TRBJ2-1, so the J call may be wrong. Germline-derived CDR1 and CDR2 are SGHAT and FQDESV (reference sequence). The CDR3 length is 11 residues.

The V gene is TRBV5-1, the J gene TRBJ2-2; D may correspond to TRBD1 or TRBD2 (5 bases each). Trimming stripped 3 bases from V and 3 bases from J, with 15 bases between. Per the germline V gene, CDR1 is SGHRS and CDR2 is YFSETQ. The CDR3 spans 16 residues. CDR3 bases: TGCGCCAGCAGCTCGGGGACCGGCGGCTACACCGGGGAGCTGTTTTTT. This encodes CASSSGTGGYTGELFF.

A note on this clonotype: One end of the junction is discordant with germline, which a read error may explain. The chain combines TRBV5-1 with TRBJ2-4; D perhaps matches TRBD1 (5 bases). CDR3 length equals 14 residues. CDR1 is SGHRS, CDR2 YFSETQ, per germline. This CDR3 reads CAGSLGVDTNIQYF. The CDR3 DNA reads TGCGCCGGCAGCTTGGGTGTGGACACCAACATTCAGTACTTC.

This clonotype was picked up a small number of times. The V gene is TRBV28, the J gene TRBJ2-7; D gene unclear. Trimming cost V 2 bases and J 5 bases, with 13 bases left between them. Germline V gives CDR1 MDHEN, CDR2 SYDVKM. The CDR3 has 14 amino acids. The CDR3 region has the DNA TGTGCCAGCAGTTTAGCAACACGAGAAAACGAGCAGTACTTC. Encoded protein: CASSLATRENEQYF. Based on the CDR3 plus reference TRBV28 and TRBJ2-7, the full variable domain is DVKVTQSSRYLVKRTGEKVFLECVQDMDHENMFWYRQDPGLGLRLIYFSYDVKMKEKGDIPEGYSVSREKKERFSLILESASTNQTSMYLCASSLATRENEQYFGPGTRLTVT.

The rearrangement links TRBV9 to TRBJ1-2; D not resolved. V dropped 5 bases and J dropped 10 bases, with 12 bases sitting between them. The CDR3 is made up of 11 amino acids. CDR1 and CDR2 from the germline V gene are SGDLS and YYNGEE. The chain's CDR3 is CASSNGLDYTF. The CDR3 region has the DNA TGTGCCAGCAGTAACGGACTTGACTACACCTTC.

The chain joins TRBV5-1 to TRBJ2-5; 11 bases agree with TRBD2. The CDR3 contains 15 residues. Unmatched junction bases numbered 5, after V lost 3 bases and J lost 4 bases. Germline values: CDR1 SGHRS, CDR2 YFSETQ. CDR3 loop: CASSSGGTSGETQYF. DNA of the CDR3: TGCGCCAGCAGCTCGGGGGGGACTAGCGGAGAGACCCAGTACTTC.

This clonotype was seen a few times. The chain employs TRBV7-9 and TRBJ1-6; D uncertain. Looked up from germline, CDR1 is SEHNR and CDR2 is FQNEAQ (reference sequence). This CDR3 has 14 residues. The ends were cut back, 1 base at V and 7 bases at J, with 8 bases in the middle. CDR3 coding DNA: TGTGCCAGCAGCTTAGAGGTCGCGAATTCACCCCTCCACTTT. Its translation is CASSLEVANSPLHF.

This clonotype was seen more than once but under ten times. The CDR3 reads CSARDKANIQYF. The CDR3 DNA is TGCAGTGCCCGGGACAAGGCAAACATTCAGTACTTC. This chain links TRBV20-1 with TRBJ2-4, with a possible D match to TRBD1 (6 bases). The CDR3 has 12 amino acids. V gave up 6 bases and J gave up 6 bases, with 12 bases separating them. The V gene's germline CDR1 is DFQATT and CDR2 SNEGSKA (reference sequence).

The chain recombines TRBV20-1 with TRBJ2-1; 7 nucleotides match TRBD2. The CDR3 is 13 residues long. Germline loops: CDR1 DFQATT, CDR2 SNEGSKA (reference sequence). The V and J ends lost 6 bases and 4 bases, in that order; junction bases with no gene match: 6. The CDR3 region is CSAPAAGYNEQFF. The CDR3 nucleotides are TGCAGTGCGCCCGCAGCGGGATACAATGAGCAGTTCTTC.

The chain combines TRBV20-1 with TRBJ1-2; D is perhaps TRBD1 (5 bases). V lost 0 bases and J 3 bases, leaving 8 bases between the germline ends. The germline CDR1 and CDR2 sequences are DFQATT and SNEGSKA (reference sequence). This CDR3 is 13 amino acids long. The CDR3 region has the DNA TGCAGTGCTAGAGATTTGGGGGACTATGGCTACACCTTC. Translation: CSARDLGDYGYTF.

The V gene is TRBV6-6, the J gene TRBJ2-7; the match to TRBD2 covers 10 bases. The V gene's germline CDR1 is MNHNY and CDR2 SVGAGI (reference sequence). The CDR3 covers 15 residues. Trimming removed 5 bases from V and 3 bases from J; junction bases left unmatched: 7. Written as DNA, the CDR3 is TGTGCCAGCAGTGCTAGCGGGAGCAGCCTCTACGAGCAGTACTTC. Protein: CASSASGSSLYEQYF.

The chain links TRBV6-2 or TRBV6-3 to TRBJ2-7; no clear D gene. The CDR3 runs 14 residues. The ends were cut back, 6 bases at V and 3 bases at J, with 15 bases in the middle. Germline lookup yields CDR1 MNHEY and CDR2 SVGEGT. CDR3 loop: CASSTDGVLYEQYF. The CDR3 bases are TGTGCCAGCAGCACCGATGGGGTACTCTACGAGCAGTACTTC.